Listed here are 30 T cell receptor beta chains from one sample, sequenced in a study of T cells in localized non-small cell lung cancer. TCRdb keeps only in-frame clones here, not all; method: immunoSEQ multiplex PCR. The table has about 59,000 clones, approximately 91% seen once. Here the sequenced sample was peripheral blood, taken before any cancer treatment. The receptor source for this set is a man aged 40 to 70 with stage I lung adenocarcinoma.

The chain carries TRBV28 and TRBJ1-4; D is undetermined. Deletions cut 9 bases from V and 0 bases from J, with 14 bases between. This CDR3 is built from 15 residues. The V gene's germline CDR1 is MDHEN and CDR2 SYDVKM. CDR3 in DNA: TGTGCCAGTAACCAGAATGTTGCAACTAATGAAAAACTGTTTTTT. Translating it yields CASNQNVATNEKLFF.

This chain connects TRBV28 to TRBJ2-4; D is tentatively TRBD1 or TRBD2 (5 bases each). Germline V gene sequence: CDR1 MDHEN, CDR2 SYDVKM. The CDR3 spans 14 residues. V lost 6 bases and J 7 bases, leaving 16 bases between the germline ends. The CDR3 region is CASSVAGTLNIQYF. Here the CDR3 DNA reads TGTGCCAGCAGCGTAGCCGGGACCCTCAACATTCAGTACTTC.

V is TRBV4-2 and J is TRBJ2-3; 12 bases map to TRBD2. Germline CDR1 LGHNA, CDR2 YNFKEQ. With 2 bases clipped from V and 4 bases from J, the junction kept 10 bases outside the gene matches. The CDR3 spans 18 residues. The CDR3 loop is CASSQTRLAGVTPDTQYF. DNA of the CDR3: TGTGCCAGCAGCCAAACGAGACTAGCGGGAGTCACCCCAGATACGCAGTATTTT.

The V gene is TRBV11-3, the J gene TRBJ2-2; the D is unclear. The V end was cut by 1 base, the J end by 5 bases, with 14 bases between. The CDR3 extends over 16 amino acids. From germline, CDR1 is SGHNT and CDR2 YENEEA. DNA of the CDR3: TGTGCCAGCAGCTTAGGGTTTGCGATCCCGACCGGGGAGCTGTTTTTT. This encodes CASSLGFAIPTGELFF.

The rearrangement links TRBV6-1 to TRBJ2-7, with 9 nucleotides matching TRBD1. Germline CDR1 reads MNHNS; CDR2 reads SASEGT. With 6 bases clipped from V and 6 bases from J, the junction kept 9 bases outside the gene matches. The CDR3 runs 14 residues. The CDR3 protein is CASRAPGQGGEQYF. The CDR3 DNA is TGTGCCAGCAGGGCCCCGGGACAGGGCGGCGAGCAGTACTTC.

As DNA, the CDR3 is TGTGCCAGCAACCTCGGACAGGGGGCTTCCTACGAGCAGTACTTC. As protein: CASNLGQGASYEQYF. The rearrangement joins TRBV7-9 to TRBJ2-7; 11 bases are a match to TRBD1. Losses at the gene ends were 7 bases for V and 1 base for J; bases not matched to a gene: 6. Germline assignment: CDR1 SEHNR and CDR2 FQNEAQ (reference sequence). There are 15 residues in the CDR3. The variable domain in full, with the rest retrieved from reference TRBV7-9 and TRBJ2-7, is DTGVSQNPRHKITKRGQNVTFRCDPISEHNRLYWYRQTLGQGPEFLTYFQNEAQLEKSRLLSDRFSAERPKGSFSTLEIQRTEQGDSAMYLCASNLGQGASYEQYFGPGTRLTVT.

This clone was seen just once. The rearrangement joins TRBV19 to TRBJ1-5; D remains unclear. The CDR3 sequence is 13 residues long. The ends were cut back, 1 base at V and 5 bases at J, with 6 bases in the middle. CDR1 is LNHDA and CDR2 is SQIVND in the germline V gene (reference sequence). CDR3 in DNA: TGTGCCAGTAGTATAGGTCCCCATCAGCCCCAGCATTTT. Translation: CASSIGPHQPQHF.

This chain links TRBV6-5 with TRBJ1-3; no clear D. Looked up from germline, CDR1 is MNHEY and CDR2 is SVGAGI. This CDR3 has 12 residues. Trimming shortened V by 8 bases and J by 2 bases, and 7 bases separated the two germline ends. CDR3 sequence (DNA): TGTGCCAGCGGCGTTACTGGAAACACCATATATTTT. Its protein product is CASGVTGNTIYF.

The rearrangement uses TRBV5-4 and TRBJ1-2; D gene unclear. The germline CDR1 and CDR2 sequences are SGHNT and YYREEE (reference sequence). Between the trimmed V and J ends, which lost 0 bases and 3 bases, there was a span of 6 bases. The CDR3 extends over 13 amino acids. The CDR3 is CASSLAGDYGYTF. The DNA of the CDR3 is TGTGCCAGCAGCTTGGCCGGGGACTATGGCTACACCTTC.

The chain carries TRBV6-5 and TRBJ1-2, with a weak D call TRBD1 (5 bases). Between the trimmed V and J ends, which lost 6 bases and 7 bases, there was a span of 15 bases. Germline lookup yields CDR1 MNHEY and CDR2 SVGAGI. The CDR3 consists of 13 residues. The CDR3 protein is CASRTGTPPGYTF. CDR3 coding DNA: TGTGCCAGCAGGACCGGGACCCCCCCTGGCTACACCTTC.

The chain has TRBV5-8 and TRBJ2-4; maybe TRBD2 (7 bases). Germline loops: CDR1 SGHTS, CDR2 YDEGEE. The CDR3 totals 13 residues. V lost 4 bases, J lost 9 bases, and 14 bases lay in between. CDR3 in amino acids: CASSRNREGIQYF. DNA for the CDR3: TGTGCCAGCAGCAGAAACAGGGAGGGCATTCAGTACTTC. Drawing the rest from reference TRBV5-8 and TRBJ2-4, the complete variable domain is EAGVTQSPTHLIKTRGQQATLRCSPISGHTSVYWYQQALGLGLQFLLWYDEGEERNRGNFPPRFSGRQFPNYSSELNVNALELEDSALYLCASSRNREGIQYFGAGTRLSVL.

This chain joins TRBV2 and TRBJ1-5; TRBD1 matches 7 bases. Germline CDR1 reads SNHLY; CDR2 reads FYNNEI. V lost 3 bases to trimming and J lost 4 bases; unmatched junction nucleotides: 6. The CDR3 has 15 amino acids. CDR3 DNA sequence: TGTGCCAGCAGTGAGTGGGGACAGATTAATCAGCCCCAGCATTTT. It is translated as CASSEWGQINQPQHF.

The rearrangement links TRBV5-1 to TRBJ2-1; 11 bases are a match to TRBD2. The CDR3 extends over 17 amino acids. Germline CDR1 SGHRS, CDR2 YFSETQ. V was clipped by 4 bases and J by 0 bases; unmatched bases: 6. Here the CDR3 reads CASSIGLAGVSYNEQFF. The CDR3 DNA follows: TGCGCCAGCAGCATCGGACTAGCGGGCGTCTCCTACAATGAGCAGTTCTTC.

Only a few counts were recorded for this clone. V gene TRBV14 combines with J gene TRBJ1-1; D perhaps matches TRBD1 (5 bases). Trimming left V 5 bases short and J 2 bases short, with 15 bases between. CDR3 length equals 15 residues. Germline V gene data show CDR1 as SGHDN and CDR2 as FVKESK. In nucleotides, the CDR3 is TGTGCCAGCAGCAACTACGCGGGGCTTAACACTGAAGCTTTCTTT. Residues: CASSNYAGLNTEAFF.

The chain couples TRBV4-1 to TRBJ2-2; no firm D call. Deletions cut 3 bases from V and 4 bases from J, with 9 bases between. The CDR3 consists of 14 residues. Germline CDR1 and CDR2: MGHRA and YSYEKL. The chain's CDR3 is CASSHPGSTGELFF. As DNA, the CDR3 is TGCGCCAGCAGCCACCCTGGAAGCACCGGGGAGCTGTTTTTT.

By share, this clone ranks as medium-sized. The rearrangement joins TRBV28 to TRBJ2-7; perhaps TRBD2 as D (7 bases). The CDR3 has 14 amino acids. V was pared by 8 bases and J by 5 bases, with 19 bases between. Germline-derived CDR1 and CDR2 are MDHEN and SYDVKM. The CDR3 DNA sequence: TGTGCCAGCGATTCGGGGGGCGGTTTACACGAGCAGTACTTC. This translates into CASDSGGGLHEQYF.

The chain carries TRBV9 and TRBJ2-5, with D hard to call. V was clipped by 4 bases and J by 2 bases, with 9 bases between them. Germline CDR1 SGDLS, CDR2 YYNGEE. This CDR3 has 13 residues. In nucleotides, the CDR3 is TGTGCCAGCAGCTCAAGGGCGCAAGAGACCCAGTACTTC. Residues: CASSSRAQETQYF.

This clone appeared many times. The rearrangement links TRBV6-5 to TRBJ1-1; 7 bases agree with TRBD1. J was trimmed by 3 bases and V by 2 bases; bases with no gene match: 6. Germline CDR1 is MNHEY and CDR2 is SVGAGI. This CDR3 comprises 15 residues. The CDR3 DNA follows: TGTGCCAGCAGTTACGGAGGGGGCGTGGACACTGAAGCTTTCTTT. It encodes CASSYGGGVDTEAFF.

CDR3 amino acids: CASSPGLARYEQYF. DNA for the CDR3: TGTGCCAGCAGCCCCGGACTAGCGAGATACGAGCAGTACTTC. The rearrangement joins TRBV5-6 to TRBJ2-7, with TRBD2 matching 9 bases. Germline V lookup: CDR1 SGHDT, CDR2 YYEEEE. The J segment lost 4 bases and the V segment lost 4 bases, leaving 6 bases of the junction unmatched. The length of the CDR3 is 14 residues.

V gene TRBV7-9 combines with J gene TRBJ2-1, with TRBD1 matching 9 bases. The CDR3 runs 16 residues. CDR1 is SEHNR and CDR2 is FQNEAQ in the germline V gene (reference sequence). V lost 5 bases to trimming and J lost 5 bases; unmatched junction nucleotides: 10. This CDR3 reads CASSKTTGTGHNEQFF. The CDR3 bases are TGTGCCAGCAGCAAGACAACCGGGACAGGGCACAATGAGCAGTTCTTC.

The DNA for the CDR3 is TGTGCCAGCACCTGGAGGACGGGTCAGTTCTTC. Translated, it gives CASTWRTGQFF. V and J are TRBV2 and TRBJ2-1, with D perhaps TRBD2 (5 bases). CDR3 length equals 11 residues. Trimming removed 7 bases from V and 13 bases from J, with 14 bases in between. Looked up from germline, CDR1 is SNHLY and CDR2 is FYNNEI. Full variable domain (rest looked up from reference TRBV2 and TRBJ2-1): EPEVTQTPSHQVTQMGQEVILRCVPISNHLYFYWYRQILGQKVEFLVSFYNNEISEKSEIFDDQFSVERPDGSNFTLKIRSTKLEDSAMYFCASTWRTGQFFGPGTRLTVL.

DNA of the CDR3: TGTGCCAGTAGTATGAACACAGGGGTTCCCACAGATACGCAGTATTTT. It is translated as CASSMNTGVPTDTQYF. This sequence joins TRBV19 and TRBJ2-3; 7 nucleotides agree with TRBD1. The junction had 8 bases not matched to a gene; V was cut back by 3 bases and J by 2 bases. Germline V gene lookup returns CDR1 LNHDA and CDR2 SQIVND (reference sequence). The CDR3 length is 16 residues.

The chain recombines TRBV2 with TRBJ1-1; D remains ambiguous. Germline assignment: CDR1 SNHLY and CDR2 FYNNEI. The V end lost 4 bases, the J end lost 7 bases, and 7 bases lay between the germline ends. This CDR3 has 11 amino acids. The CDR3 nucleotides read TGTGCCAGCAGTGTAGTATTTGAAGCTTTCTTT. This translates into CASSVVFEAFF.

The chain combines TRBV4-1 with TRBJ2-7; perhaps TRBD1 as D (5 bases). The V end was cut by 1 base, the J end by 3 bases, with 13 bases between. This CDR3 contains 15 residues. The germline CDR1 and CDR2 sequences are MGHRA and YSYEKL. DNA for the CDR3: TGCGCCAGCAGCCAAGTTCAGGGAAGTCTCTACGAGCAGTACTTC. This encodes CASSQVQGSLYEQYF.

V usage is TRBV6-5 and J usage is TRBJ1-2; 8 positions match TRBD1. The V gene end was trimmed by 4 bases and the J gene end by 3 bases; junction bases not matched to a gene: 7. Germline CDR1 reads MNHEY; CDR2 reads SVGAGI. The CDR3 is made up of 15 amino acids. CDR3 DNA: TGTGCCAGCAGTTTCCGGCAGGGGGCCTACTATGGCTACACCTTC. The encoded protein is CASSFRQGAYYGYTF.

The chain employs TRBV19 and TRBJ1-2, with a weak D call TRBD1 (5 bases). This CDR3 contains 12 residues. The ends were cut back, 6 bases at V and 7 bases at J, with 12 bases in the middle. Germline-derived CDR1 and CDR2 are LNHDA and SQIVND (reference sequence). The CDR3 nucleotides are TGTGCCAGTAGACCCTTTCAGGGTGGCTACACCTTC. Its protein is CASRPFQGGYTF.

This chain links TRBV10-3 with TRBJ1-5, with D possibly being TRBD1 (6 bases). There are 18 residues in the CDR3. Between the trimmed V and J ends, which lost 3 bases and 4 bases, there was a span of 22 bases. The V gene's germline CDR1 is ENHRY and CDR2 SYGVKD. The CDR3 reads CAISDNSKGGGLNQPQHF. The CDR3 DNA follows: TGTGCCATCAGTGACAACTCGAAAGGGGGGGGGTTGAATCAGCCCCAGCATTTT.

The rearrangement joins TRBV4-1 to TRBJ2-5, with D perhaps given as TRBD1 or TRBD2 (5 bases each). The germline gives CDR1 MGHRA, CDR2 YSYEKL. CDR3 size: 14 residues. V lost 0 bases and J lost 4, with 9 bases in between. In nucleotides, the CDR3 is TGCGCCAGCAGCCAAGATCTGGGGGTAGAGACCCAGTACTTC. It yields the protein CASSQDLGVETQYF.

The chain links TRBV14 to TRBJ1-3; tentative D call: TRBD1 (6 bases). Germline-derived CDR1 and CDR2 are SGHDN and FVKESK. This CDR3 has 15 residues. The V end was cut by 2 bases, the J end by 4 bases, with 12 bases between. The CDR3: CASSQTGKLGNTIYF. CDR3 DNA sequence: TGTGCCAGCAGCCAAACAGGGAAACTAGGAAACACCATATATTTT.

CDR3 nucleotides: TGTGCCAGCAGTTCAGGGTCCTCCAACTATGGCTACACCTTC. This sequence encodes CASSSGSSNYGYTF. This chain connects TRBV25-1 to TRBJ1-2; D perhaps matches TRBD1 (5 bases). The CDR3 is 14 residues long. Trimming left V 5 bases short and J 2 bases short, with 12 bases between. Germline V lookup: CDR1 MGHDK, CDR2 SYGVNS.